The following is a T cell receptor beta chain sequence with its context. A second PCR of about 7 to 12 cycles used a sample-barcoded 5' primer and a J-beta primer mix. All cDNA molecules were each tagged by a template-switch adaptor with 12 random nucleotides. TCRdb analysed the 5' RACE reads with MiXCR anew, one entry per CDR3 protein. The sample has 700,000 to 1,000,000 distinct CDR3 sequences, under 45% seen once. This entry comes from a study of blood T cells in healthy people across ages. V lost 0 bases and J 11 bases, leaving 10 bases between the germline ends. CDR3 size: 12 residues. CDR1 is LGHDT and CDR2 is YNNKEL in the germline V gene (reference sequence).

The sequencing sample was made of blood. This chain connects TRBV3-1 to TRBJ2-5, with D hard to call. This TCR derives from a man aged 60-69 years in good health. The CDR3 DNA is TGTGCCAGCAGCCAAGAGTCGCGTGAGCAGTACTTC. Encoded protein: CASSQESREQYF.